One TCR beta chain is described in this entry. This clonotype was observed many times. It lacks a known antigen. The input lacks base qualities; no much larger clone sits a single base away. The meaning of the sample's time point label: persistent/refractory GD, antithyroid drugs over 5 years with positive TRAb. For both TCR sequencing and RNA sequencing, RNA was extracted from PBMCs in TRIzol. Graves' disease was diagnosed according to American Thyroid Association guidelines. Patients for the study were recruited at an endocrinology department in Xi'an, China. From each patient, about 9.7 milliliters of peripheral blood was collected into an EDTA anticoagulant tube. Ficoll Paque Plus density gradient separation was used to isolate PBMCs, and no further T cell sorting was performed. RNA quality was checked with an Agilent 2100 Bioanalyzer and agarose gel, and concentration with a NanoDrop 2000. The germline V gene yields MNHNS for CDR1 and SASEGT for CDR2. The CDR3 goes from the cysteine to the phenylalanine over 13 residues. Here the CDR3 DNA is all that survives: 39 bases in frame from base 1. V is clipped by 5 bases and J by 5 bases, and the sequence between their germline boundaries is 13 bases long.

The data were obtained in a study of regulatory T cells in long-lasting Graves disease (dated by TCRdb to about 2021). Context from the whole study: To count as having persistent Graves' disease, a patient had to have received antithyroid drug treatment for over 5 years with TSH receptor autoantibodies remaining persistently positive. TCR sequencing covered approximately 13 persistent and 20 newly diagnosed Graves' disease patients, 33 samples in total. Patients with persistent Graves' disease were compared with patients with newly diagnosed Graves' disease using TCR sequencing and RNA sequencing of peripheral blood. On average, persistent Graves' disease patients in the clinical cohort had been on antithyroid drugs for about 10.3 years. The study was conducted in China and was registered as a clinical trial.

The full study reports these points: Persistent patients shared more public clonotypes among themselves (around 2,500) than newly diagnosed patients did (approximately 900). Only the TCR beta chain was sequenced and analyzed. Only peripheral blood was studied, because thyroid tissue, the primary lesion, was inaccessible. The small sample size was acknowledged by the authors as a limitation that may reduce accuracy. Compared with newly diagnosed patients, persistent Graves' disease patients had lower TCR Shannon entropy and fewer highly expanded clones, which suggests clonal expansion. Persistent disease showed preferential use of TRBV28, TRBJ1-2 and TRBJ2-5, whereas newly diagnosed disease favored TRBV20-1 and TRBJ2-1.

Library preparation employed multiplex PCR. Sequenced using an Illumina HiSeq 4000. CDR3 regions were amplified by Arm-PCR with iRepertoire HTBI primers to construct TCR beta libraries. Gel purification was performed on PCR products prior to sequencing. Under the source paper's analysis protocol: Gene usage analysis of CDR3 amino acid clonotypes relied on the 60 or so TRBV and 13 to 15 TRBJ segments identified across samples. Filtered high-quality paired reads were merged into contigs using COPE and FqMerger. Contigs were aligned with BLAST to IMGT TRBV, TRBD and TRBJ reference genes, and CDR3 was defined per IMGT. Any clonotype with a frequency above 0.1% was classified as a highly expanded clone. Shannon entropy served as the measure of repertoire diversity, while the Gini coefficient captured V-J evenness. A clonotype found in more than one individual was treated as public. TCRdb itself trimmed the public reads at Q25 with fastp, ran MiXCR and retained productive beta chains. For every CDR3 protein sequence, its rows merge into one entry that carries the most common genes and DNA. The authors' filters were not applied to this entry. In all, the sample holds about 660,000 distinct CDR3 sequences, and about 30% of those were seen once. Of the sample, 40% to 50% is held by the ten largest clones.

The rearrangement combines TRBV6-1 with TRBJ2-7; TRBD2 is possibly the D segment (5 matching bases). The source material was peripheral blood mononuclear cells (PBMCs), sampled when the disease was refractory, from a patient treated with antithyroid drugs. This TCR was recovered from a female donor with Graves disease. The bases are TGTGCCAGCAGTCCCGGGGTCCAGAACGAGCAGTACTTC. Translation gives CASSPGVQNEQYF.